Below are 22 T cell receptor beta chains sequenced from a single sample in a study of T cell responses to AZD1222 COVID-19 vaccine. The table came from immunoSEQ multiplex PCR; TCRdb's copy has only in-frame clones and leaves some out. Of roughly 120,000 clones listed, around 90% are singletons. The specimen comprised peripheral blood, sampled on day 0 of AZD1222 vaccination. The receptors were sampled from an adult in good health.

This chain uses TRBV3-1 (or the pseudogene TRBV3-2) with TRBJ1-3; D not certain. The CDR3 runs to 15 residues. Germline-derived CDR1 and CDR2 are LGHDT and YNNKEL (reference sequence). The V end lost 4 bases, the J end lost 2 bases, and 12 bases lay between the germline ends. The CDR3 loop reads CASSLRPTPGNTIYF. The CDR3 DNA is TGTGCCAGCAGCCTACGACCGACCCCTGGAAACACCATATATTTT.

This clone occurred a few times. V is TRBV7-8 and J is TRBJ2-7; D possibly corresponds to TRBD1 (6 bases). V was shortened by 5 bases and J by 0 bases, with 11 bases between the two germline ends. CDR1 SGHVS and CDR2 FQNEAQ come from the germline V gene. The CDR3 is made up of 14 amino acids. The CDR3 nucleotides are TGTGCCAGCAGCCGACAGGAGATCTCCTACGAGCAGTACTTC. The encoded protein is CASSRQEISYEQYF.

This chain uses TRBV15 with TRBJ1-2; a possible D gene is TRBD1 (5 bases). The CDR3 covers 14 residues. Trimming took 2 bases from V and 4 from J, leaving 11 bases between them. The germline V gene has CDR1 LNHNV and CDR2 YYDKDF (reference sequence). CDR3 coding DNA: TGTGCCACCAGCAGACAGGGTACTTTCTATGGCTACACCTTC. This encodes CATSRQGTFYGYTF. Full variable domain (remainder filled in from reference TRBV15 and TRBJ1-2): DAMVIQNPRYQVTQFGKPVTLSCSQTLNHNVMYWYQQKSSQAPKLLFHYYDKDFNNEADTPDNFQSRRPNTSFCFLDIRSPGLGDTAMYLCATSRQGTFYGYTFGSGTRLTVV.

The CDR3 DNA reads as TGTGCCAGCAGCTCCACGGAGAACACTGAAGCTTTCTTT. The encoded protein is CASSSTENTEAFF. This chain joins TRBV11-3 and TRBJ1-1; D ambiguous. There are 13 residues in the CDR3. The ends were cut back, 4 bases at V and 1 base at J, with 7 bases in the middle. CDR1 SGHNT and CDR2 YENEEA come from the germline V gene.

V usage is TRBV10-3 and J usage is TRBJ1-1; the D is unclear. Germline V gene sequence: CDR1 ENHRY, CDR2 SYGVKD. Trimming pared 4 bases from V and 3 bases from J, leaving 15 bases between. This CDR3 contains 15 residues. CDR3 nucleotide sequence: TGTGCCATCAGTGCGGTCGGACGGATCCACACTGAAGCTTTCTTT. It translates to CAISAVGRIHTEAFF.

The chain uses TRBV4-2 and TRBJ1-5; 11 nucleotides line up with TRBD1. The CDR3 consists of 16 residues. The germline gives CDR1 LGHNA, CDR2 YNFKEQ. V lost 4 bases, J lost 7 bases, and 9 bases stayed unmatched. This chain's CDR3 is CASSLGDRGKGQPQHF. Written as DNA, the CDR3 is TGTGCCAGCAGCCTAGGGGACAGGGGGAAGGGGCAGCCCCAGCATTTT.

CDR3 in DNA: TGTGCCAGCAGTGAACCGGCGGGAACCCTCAACTATAATGAAAAACTGTTTTTT. Its translation is CASSEPAGTLNYNEKLFF. This sequence joins TRBV25-1 and TRBJ1-4; D uncertain. This CDR3 is built from 18 residues. V lost 2 bases and J lost 4, with 20 bases in between. CDR1 and CDR2 from the germline V gene are MGHDK and SYGVNS.

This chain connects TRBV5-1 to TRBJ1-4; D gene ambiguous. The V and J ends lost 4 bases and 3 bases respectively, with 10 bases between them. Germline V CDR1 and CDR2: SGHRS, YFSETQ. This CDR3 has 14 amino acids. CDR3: CASSPRASNEKLFF. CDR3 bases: TGCGCCAGCAGCCCAAGGGCTTCTAATGAAAAACTGTTTTTT.

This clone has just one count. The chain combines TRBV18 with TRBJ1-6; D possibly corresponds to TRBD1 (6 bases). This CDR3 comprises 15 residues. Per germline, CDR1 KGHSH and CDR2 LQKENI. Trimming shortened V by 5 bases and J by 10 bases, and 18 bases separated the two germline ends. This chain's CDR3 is CASSVQGRMESPLHF. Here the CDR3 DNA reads TGTGCCAGCTCAGTACAGGGTAGGATGGAATCACCCCTCCACTTT. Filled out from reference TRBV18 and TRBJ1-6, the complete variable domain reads NAGVMQNPRHLVRRRGQEARLRCSPMKGHSHVYWYRQLPEEGLKFMVYLQKENIIDESGMPKERFSAEFPKEGPSILRIQQVVRGDSAAYFCASSVQGRMESPLHFGNGTRLTVT.

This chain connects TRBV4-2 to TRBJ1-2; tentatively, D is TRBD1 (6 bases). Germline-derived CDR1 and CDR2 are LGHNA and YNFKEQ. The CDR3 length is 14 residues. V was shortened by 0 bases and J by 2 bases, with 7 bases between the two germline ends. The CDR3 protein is CASSQDTGNYGYTF. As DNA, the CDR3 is TGTGCCAGCAGCCAAGACACAGGGAACTATGGCTACACCTTC.

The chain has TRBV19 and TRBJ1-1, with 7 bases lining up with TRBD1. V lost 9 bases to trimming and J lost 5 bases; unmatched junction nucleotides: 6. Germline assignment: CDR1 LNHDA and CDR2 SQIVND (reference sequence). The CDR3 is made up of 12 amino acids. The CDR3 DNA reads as TGTGCCAGCCAAACCAGGGGGACTGAAGCTTTCTTT. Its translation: CASQTRGTEAFF.

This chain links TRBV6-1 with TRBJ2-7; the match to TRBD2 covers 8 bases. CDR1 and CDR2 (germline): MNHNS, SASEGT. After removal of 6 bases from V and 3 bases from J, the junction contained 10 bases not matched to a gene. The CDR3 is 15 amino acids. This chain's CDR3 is CASSRKTSASYEQYF. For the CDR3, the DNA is TGTGCCAGCAGCCGCAAGACTAGCGCGAGCTACGAGCAGTACTTC.

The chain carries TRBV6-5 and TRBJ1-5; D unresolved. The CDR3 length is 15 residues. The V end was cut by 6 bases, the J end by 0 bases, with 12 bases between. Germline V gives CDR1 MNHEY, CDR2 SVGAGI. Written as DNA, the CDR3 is TGTGCCAGCAGCCGCTCAAAATATAGCAATCAGCCCCAGCATTTT. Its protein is CASSRSKYSNQPQHF.

Here the CDR3 DNA reads TGTGCCAGCAGCCCCACTGGGATACGTGGCTACACCTTC. Translation: CASSPTGIRGYTF. The rearrangement joins TRBV28 to TRBJ1-2, with no clear D. Germline V gene sequence: CDR1 MDHEN, CDR2 SYDVKM. V lost 6 bases to trimming and J lost 7 bases, with 15 bases between them. This CDR3 has 13 amino acids.

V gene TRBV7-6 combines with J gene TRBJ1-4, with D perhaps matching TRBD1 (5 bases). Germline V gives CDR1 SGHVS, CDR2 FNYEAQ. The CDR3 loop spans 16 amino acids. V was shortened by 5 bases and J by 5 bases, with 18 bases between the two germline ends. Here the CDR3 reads CASSPFGGAGNEKLFF. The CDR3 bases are TGTGCCAGCAGCCCCTTCGGGGGAGCAGGAAATGAAAAACTGTTTTTT.

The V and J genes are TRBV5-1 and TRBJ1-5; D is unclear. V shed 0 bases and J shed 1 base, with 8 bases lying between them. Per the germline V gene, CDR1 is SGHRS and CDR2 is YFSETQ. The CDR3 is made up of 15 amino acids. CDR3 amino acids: CASSLEGTSNQPQHF. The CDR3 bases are TGCGCCAGCAGCTTGGAGGGAACGAGCAATCAGCCCCAGCATTTT.

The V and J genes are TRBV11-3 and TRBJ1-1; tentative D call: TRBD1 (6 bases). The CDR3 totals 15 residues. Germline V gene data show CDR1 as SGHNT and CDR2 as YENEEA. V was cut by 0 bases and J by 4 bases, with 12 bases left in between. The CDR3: CASSLDAGVGTEAFF. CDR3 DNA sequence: TGTGCCAGCAGCTTAGATGCAGGGGTGGGCACTGAAGCTTTCTTT.

The CDR3: CASSLNWGNTEAFF. The CDR3 nucleotides read TGTGCCAGCAGCTTAAACTGGGGGAACACTGAAGCTTTCTTT. The chain joins TRBV7-2 to TRBJ1-1; no clear D. Looked up from germline, CDR1 is SGHTA and CDR2 is FQGNSA. This CDR3 region has 14 residues. Trimming cost V 2 bases and J 1 base, with 8 bases left between them.

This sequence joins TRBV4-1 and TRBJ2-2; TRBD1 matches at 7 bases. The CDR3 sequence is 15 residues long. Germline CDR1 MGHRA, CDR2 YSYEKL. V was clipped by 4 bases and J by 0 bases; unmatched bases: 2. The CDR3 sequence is CASSPGTANTGELFF. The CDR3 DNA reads TGCGCCAGCAGCCCCGGGACAGCGAACACCGGGGAGCTGTTTTTT.

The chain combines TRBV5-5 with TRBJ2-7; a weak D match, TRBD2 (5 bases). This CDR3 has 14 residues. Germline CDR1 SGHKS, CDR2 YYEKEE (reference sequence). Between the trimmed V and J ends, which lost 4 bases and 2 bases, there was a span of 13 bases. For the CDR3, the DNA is TGTGCCAGCAGCCTGGACTCCGGAGCCTACGAGCAGTACTTC. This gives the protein CASSLDSGAYEQYF.

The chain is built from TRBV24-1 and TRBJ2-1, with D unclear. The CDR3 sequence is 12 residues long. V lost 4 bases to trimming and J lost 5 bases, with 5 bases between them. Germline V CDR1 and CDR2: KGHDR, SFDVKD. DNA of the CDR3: TGTGCCACCAGTGAATTAAACAATGAGCAGTTCTTC. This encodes CATSELNNEQFF.

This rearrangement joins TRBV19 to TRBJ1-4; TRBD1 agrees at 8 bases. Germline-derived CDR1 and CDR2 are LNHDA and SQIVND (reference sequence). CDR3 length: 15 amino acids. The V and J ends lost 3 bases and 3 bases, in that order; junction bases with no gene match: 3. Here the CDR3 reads CASSIRDRPNEKLFF. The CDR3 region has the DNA TGTGCCAGTAGTATCCGGGACAGGCCTAATGAAAAACTGTTTTTT.